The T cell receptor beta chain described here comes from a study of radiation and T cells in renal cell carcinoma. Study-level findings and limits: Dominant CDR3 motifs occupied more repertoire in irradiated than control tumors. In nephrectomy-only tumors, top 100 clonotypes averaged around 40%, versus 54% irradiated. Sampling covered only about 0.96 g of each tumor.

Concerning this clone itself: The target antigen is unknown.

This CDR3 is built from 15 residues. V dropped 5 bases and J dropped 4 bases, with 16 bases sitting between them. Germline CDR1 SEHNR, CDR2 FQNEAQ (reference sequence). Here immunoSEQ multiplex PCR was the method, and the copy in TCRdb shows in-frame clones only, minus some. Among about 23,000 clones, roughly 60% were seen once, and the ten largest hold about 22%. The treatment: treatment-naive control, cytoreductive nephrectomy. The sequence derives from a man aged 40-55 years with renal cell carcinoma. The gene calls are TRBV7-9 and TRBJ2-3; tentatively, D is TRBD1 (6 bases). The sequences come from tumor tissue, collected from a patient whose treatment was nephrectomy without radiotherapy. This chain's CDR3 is CASSLGLQGSDTQYF. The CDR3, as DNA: TGTGCCAGCAGCCTGGGGCTACAGGGCTCAGATACGCAGTATTTT.